These T cell receptor beta chains were read from a single sample in a study of molecular identifiers for immune sequencing clone quantification. TCRdb re-called the PCR reads through MiXCR, storing one row per CDR3 protein. The sample has 300,000 to 400,000 distinct CDR3 sequences; roughly 23% are singletons. Source material: naive CD8+ T cells from blood, with Jurkat cell RNA spiked in. All receptors come from a human donor in good health. Some libraries in this study had Jurkat cell RNA spiked in. The CDR3 runs from the conserved cysteine through the conserved F or W. A D gene is named only where the DNA matches it firmly. Clone size appears in some rows only: once, few, many, or a class for an expanded clone.

len	d_gene	v_gene	j_gene	abundance	CDR3aa	CDR3nt
16	TRBD2	TRBV6-5	TRBJ2-7	many	CASSPFGTRNVGEQYF	TGTGCCAGCAGCCCATTTGGGACTAGAAACGTTGGCGAGCAGTACTTC
14	.	TRBV5-4	TRBJ2-5	many	CASSLEGGEETQYF	TGTGCCAGCAGCTTGGAGGGAGGCGAGGAGACCCAGTACTTC
15	TRBD1	TRBV7-9	TRBJ1-1	many	CASSLQGYQSLEAFF	TGTGCCAGCAGTCTACAGGGGTACCAGTCCCTAGAAGCTTTCTTT
13	TRBD1	TRBV30	TRBJ2-5	many	CAWSSGGSETQYF	TGTGCCTGGAGTTCAGGGGGCTCGGAGACCCAGTACTTC
15	TRBD1	TRBV5-1	TRBJ1-5	many	CASSLGTGGYQPQHF	TGCGCCAGCAGCTTAGGGACAGGGGGCTATCAGCCCCAGCATTTT
20	TRBD1	TRBV6-2/TRBV6-3	TRBJ2-6	.	CASSYFSFGGQGAGANVLTF	TGTGCCAGCAGTTACTTCTCTTTTGGGGGACAGGGGGCTGGGGCCAACGTCCTGACTTTC
17	.	TRBV2	TRBJ2-5	.	CASSDQKGSKFQETQYF	TGTGCCAGCAGTGATCAAAAGGGCAGCAAATTCCAAGAGACCCAGTACTTC
14	TRBD2	TRBV28	TRBJ2-7	many	CASSLLAGVHEQYF	TGTGCCAGCAGTTTACTAGCGGGAGTCCACGAGCAGTACTTC
14	.	TRBV12-3/TRBV12-4	TRBJ1-2	few	CASSLTGSAYGYTF	TGTGCCAGCAGTTTAACTGGGTCCGCCTATGGCTACACCTTC
16	.	TRBV7-9	TRBJ2-7	few	CASSRISGGGSYEQYF	TGTGCCAGCAGCCGTATTTCCGGCGGAGGATCCTACGAGCAGTACTTC
15	.	TRBV28	TRBJ2-7	.	CASSKPGTGVDEQYF	TGTGCCAGCAGTAAGCCCGGGACTGGAGTCGACGAGCAGTACTTC
15	.	TRBV19	TRBJ2-5	many	CASSRRRESQETQYF	TGTGCCAGTAGCCGACGGAGGGAGTCCCAAGAGACCCAGTACTTC
13	.	TRBV25-1	TRBJ2-7	many	CASRQQGSHEQYF	TGTGCCAGCAGACAACAGGGTTCCCACGAGCAGTACTTC
19	TRBD2	TRBV27	TRBJ2-7	.	CASSLLTPLAGGIDYERYF	TGTGCCAGCAGTTTACTCACGCCACTAGCGGGAGGGATAGACTACGAGCGGTACTTC
18	TRBD2	TRBV29-1	TRBJ2-3	many	CSVEGLAGGPGAVDTQYF	TGCAGCGTTGAAGGGCTAGCGGGAGGGCCGGGAGCAGTAGATACGCAGTATTTT
17	.	TRBV27	TRBJ2-7	few	CASSPTRTETNSYEQYF	TGTGCCAGCAGTCCTACTCGGACAGAGACTAACTCCTACGAGCAGTACTTC
15	.	TRBV9	TRBJ2-2	many	CASSVGTISNGELFF	TGTGCCAGCAGCGTAGGAACTATTTCAAACGGGGAGCTGTTTTTT
14	.	TRBV27	TRBJ2-3	few	CAGRTGYGTDTQYF	TGTGCCGGCCGTACAGGGTACGGGACAGATACGCAGTATTTT
15	.	TRBV5-4	TRBJ1-2	many	CASSLVSGDNYGYTF	TGTGCCAGCAGCTTGGTGTCGGGGGACAACTATGGCTACACCTTC
16	.	TRBV6-1	TRBJ1-4	many	CASSENWGAGNEKLFF	TGTGCCAGCAGTGAAAATTGGGGAGCGGGTAATGAAAAACTGTTTTTT